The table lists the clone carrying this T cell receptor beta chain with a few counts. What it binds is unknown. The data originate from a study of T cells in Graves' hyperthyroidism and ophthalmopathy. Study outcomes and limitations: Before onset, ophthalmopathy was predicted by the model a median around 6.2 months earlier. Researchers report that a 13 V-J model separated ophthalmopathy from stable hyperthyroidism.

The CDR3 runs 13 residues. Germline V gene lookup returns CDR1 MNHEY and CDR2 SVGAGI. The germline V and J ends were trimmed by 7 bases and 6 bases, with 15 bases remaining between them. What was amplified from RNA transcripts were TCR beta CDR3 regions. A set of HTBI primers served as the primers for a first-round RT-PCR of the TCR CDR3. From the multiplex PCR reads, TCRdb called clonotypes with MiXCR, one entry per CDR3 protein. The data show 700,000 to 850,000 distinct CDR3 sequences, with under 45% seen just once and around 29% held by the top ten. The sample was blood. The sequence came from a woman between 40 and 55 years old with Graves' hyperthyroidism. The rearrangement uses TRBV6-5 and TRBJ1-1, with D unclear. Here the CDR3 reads CASTPTGGSEAFF. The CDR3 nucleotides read TGTGCCAGCACCCCTACTGGAGGCTCTGAAGCTTTCTTT.